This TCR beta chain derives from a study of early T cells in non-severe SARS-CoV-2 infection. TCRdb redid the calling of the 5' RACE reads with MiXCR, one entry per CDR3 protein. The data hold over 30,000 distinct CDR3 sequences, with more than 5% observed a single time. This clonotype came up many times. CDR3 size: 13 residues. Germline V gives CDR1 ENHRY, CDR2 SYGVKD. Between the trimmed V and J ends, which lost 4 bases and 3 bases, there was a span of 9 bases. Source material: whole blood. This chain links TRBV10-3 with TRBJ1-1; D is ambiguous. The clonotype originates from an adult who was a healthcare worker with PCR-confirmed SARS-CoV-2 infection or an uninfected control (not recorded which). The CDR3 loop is CAISAQRDTEAFF. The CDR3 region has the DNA TGTGCCATCAGTGCCCAGCGGGACACTGAAGCTTTCTTT.